Listed here are 6 T cell receptor beta chains from one sample, sequenced in a study of cytomegalovirus exposure and HLA in healthy donors. Only in-frame clones appear in the TCRdb table, and some are missing; sequencing was by immunoSEQ multiplex PCR. The table has some 250,000 clones, 90% seen once. The source material was PBMCs. The source of these receptors is a woman aged 18-29 years in good health and CMV-seronegative.

The J gene is TRBJ1-6, the V gene TRBV9; TRBD1 is a possible D gene (6 bases). The CDR3 has 15 residues. Trimming removed 3 bases from V and 5 bases from J, with 12 bases in between. Germline assignment: CDR1 SGDLS and CDR2 YYNGEE. This CDR3 reads CASSAIQGHNSPLHF. The CDR3 DNA is TGTGCCAGCAGCGCTATACAGGGACATAATTCACCCCTCCACTTT.

This chain connects TRBV11-2 to TRBJ2-2; D gene uncertain. V was shortened by 0 bases and J by 0 bases, with 5 bases between the two germline ends. Germline assignment: CDR1 SGHAT and CDR2 FQNNGV. The length of the CDR3 is 15 residues. In DNA form, the CDR3 reads TGTGCCAGCAGCTTAGATCTTACGAACACCGGGGAGCTGTTTTTT. Its translation is CASSLDLTNTGELFF. Together with reference TRBV11-2 and TRBJ2-2, the CDR3 gives the full variable domain: EAGVAQSPRYKIIEKRQSVAFWCNPISGHATLYWYQQILGQGPKLLIQFQNNGVVDDSQLPKDRFSAERLKGVDSTLKIQPAKLEDSAVYLCASSLDLTNTGELFFGEGSRLTVL.

The gene calls are TRBV19 and TRBJ1-1, with D tentatively TRBD1 (5 bases). Germline CDR1 and CDR2: LNHDA and SQIVND (reference sequence). The CDR3 consists of 14 residues. V lost 7 bases and J lost 8, with 20 bases in between. The DNA for the CDR3 is TGTGCCAGTACCACCGGCGGGACCCGCGCGGAAGCTTTCTTT. The encoded protein is CASTTGGTRAEAFF. Drawing the rest from reference TRBV19 and TRBJ1-1, the complete variable domain is DGGITQSPKYLFRKEGQNVTLSCEQNLNHDAMYWYRQDPGQGLRLIYYSQIVNDFQKGDIAEGYSVSREKKESFPLTVTSAQKNPTAFYLCASTTGGTRAEAFFGQGTRLTVV.

The J gene is TRBJ2-7, the V gene TRBV28; D is perhaps TRBD1 (5 bases). There are 14 residues in the CDR3. Germline lookup yields CDR1 MDHEN and CDR2 SYDVKM. The germline V and J ends were trimmed by 4 bases and 2 bases, with 12 bases remaining between them. DNA for the CDR3: TGTGCCAGCAGTTCTAAGGACACCACCTACGAGCAGTACTTC. The encoded protein is CASSSKDTTYEQYF.

The V call is TRBV7-6, the J call TRBJ2-7; 15 bases are a match to TRBD2. The germline gives CDR1 SGHVS, CDR2 FNYEAQ. The CDR3 sequence is 16 residues long. V trimming: 5 bases; J trimming: 0 bases; junction bases outside the gene matches: 2. The CDR3 nucleotides are TGTGCCAGCAGCGGGACTAGCGGGGGGTCCTCCTACGAGCAGTACTTC. Translated: CASSGTSGGSSYEQYF.

This chain links TRBV7-9 with TRBJ2-3; 7 nucleotides agree with TRBD2. This CDR3 region has 15 residues. Germline-derived CDR1 and CDR2 are SEHNR and FQNEAQ (reference sequence). V was clipped by 3 bases and J by 1 base; unmatched bases: 4. The CDR3 nucleotides are TGTGCCAGCAGCTTCGGCACTAGCGGCACAGATACGCAGTATTTT. This encodes CASSFGTSGTDTQYF.